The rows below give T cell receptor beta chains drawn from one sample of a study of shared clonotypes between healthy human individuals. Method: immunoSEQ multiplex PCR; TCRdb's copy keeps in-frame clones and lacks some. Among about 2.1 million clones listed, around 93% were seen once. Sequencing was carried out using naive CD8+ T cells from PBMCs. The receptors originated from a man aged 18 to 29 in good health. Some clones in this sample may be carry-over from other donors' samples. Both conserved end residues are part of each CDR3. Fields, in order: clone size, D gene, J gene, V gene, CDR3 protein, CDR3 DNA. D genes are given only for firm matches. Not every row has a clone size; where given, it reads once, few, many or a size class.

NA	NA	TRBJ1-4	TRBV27	CASSLLRGFGQTNEKLFF	TGTGCCAGCAGTTTACTCAGGGGTTTCGGTCAAACTAATGAAAAACTGTTTTTT
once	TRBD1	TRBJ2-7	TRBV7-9	CASSASPGQGTYEQYF	TGTGCCAGCAGCGCTTCTCCGGGACAGGGAACCTACGAGCAGTACTTC
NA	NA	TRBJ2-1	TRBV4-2	CASSPLGNEQFF	TGTGCCAGCAGCCCCTTAGGCAATGAGCAGTTCTTC
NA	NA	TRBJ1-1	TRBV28	CASSLGWLLNTEAFF	TGTGCCAGCAGCCTGGGATGGCTACTCAACACTGAAGCTTTCTTT
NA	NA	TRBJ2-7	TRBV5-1	CASSYSGGTAAYEQYF	TGCGCCAGCAGCTACAGTGGGGGGACCGCTGCCTACGAGCAGTACTTC
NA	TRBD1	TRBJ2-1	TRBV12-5	CASGYPQGADNEQFF	TGTGCTAGTGGTTACCCACAGGGGGCCGACAATGAGCAGTTCTTC
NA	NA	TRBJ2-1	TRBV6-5	CASSPDTSRDEQFF	TGTGCCAGCAGTCCCGACACTAGCAGGGATGAGCAGTTCTTC
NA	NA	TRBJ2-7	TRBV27	CASSYRNTPYEQYF	TGTGCCAGCAGTTACCGGAACACCCCCTACGAGCAGTACTTC
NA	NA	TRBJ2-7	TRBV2	CASSGPRAREQYF	TGTGCCAGCAGTGGGCCGAGGGCACGCGAGCAGTACTTC
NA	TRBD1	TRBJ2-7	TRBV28	CASSNPGQLSAYEQYF	TGTGCCAGCAGTAACCCGGGACAGCTCTCCGCCTACGAGCAGTACTTC
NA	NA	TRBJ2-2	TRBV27	CASSLWRADTGELFF	TGTGCCAGCAGTTTGTGGCGGGCGGACACCGGGGAGCTGTTTTTT
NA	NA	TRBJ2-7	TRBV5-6	CASSLQSYEQYF	TGTGCCAGCAGCTTGCAGAGTTACGAGCAGTACTTC
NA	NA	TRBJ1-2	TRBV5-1	CASSLGPTGALYGYTF	TGCGCCAGCAGCTTGGGGCCGACGGGCGCTCTCTATGGCTACACCTTC